This paragraph covers one TCR beta chain sequence. Patients were all untreated before their thyroid surgery. The data belong to a study of metastatic and nonmetastatic thyroid tumors. The CDR3 length is 11 residues. Germline V gene lookup returns CDR1 SGHTA and CDR2 FQGTGA. V was pared by 5 bases and J by 6 bases, with 5 bases between. TCRdb used MiXCR to call clones anew from the PCR reads. Altogether about 27,000 clones are present, 16% being singletons, with the ten largest covering about 6%. The chain recombines TRBV7-3 with TRBJ2-1; D not resolved. Material: blood. The clonotype was recovered from a male donor with papillary thyroid cancer or a benign thyroid nodule (not recorded which). Some clones in this sample may be carry-over from other donors' samples. As DNA, the CDR3 is TGTGCCAGCAGCGCGTCCAATGAGCAGTTCTTC. Translating gives CASSASNEQFF.